This T cell receptor (beta chain) was retrieved from a study of siplizumab effects on memory and regulatory T cells. The CDR3 is made up of 13 amino acids. J lost 6 bases, V lost 7 bases, and 7 bases had no gene match. Germline V lookup: CDR1 SQVTM, CDR2 ANQGSEA. The repertoire was sequenced with immunoSEQ multiplex PCR; TCRdb's copy has only in-frame clones and lacks some. The sample carries 45,000 to 60,000 clones, roughly 87% recorded once. The clonotype was recovered from a human donor in good health. The chain combines TRBV29-1 with TRBJ1-2; 11 bases align to TRBD1. The sample was naive CD8+ T cells sorted from blood. This CDR3 is CSAGQGARDGYTF. The CDR3 coding sequence is TGCAGCGCCGGACAGGGGGCGCGGGATGGCTACACCTTC.